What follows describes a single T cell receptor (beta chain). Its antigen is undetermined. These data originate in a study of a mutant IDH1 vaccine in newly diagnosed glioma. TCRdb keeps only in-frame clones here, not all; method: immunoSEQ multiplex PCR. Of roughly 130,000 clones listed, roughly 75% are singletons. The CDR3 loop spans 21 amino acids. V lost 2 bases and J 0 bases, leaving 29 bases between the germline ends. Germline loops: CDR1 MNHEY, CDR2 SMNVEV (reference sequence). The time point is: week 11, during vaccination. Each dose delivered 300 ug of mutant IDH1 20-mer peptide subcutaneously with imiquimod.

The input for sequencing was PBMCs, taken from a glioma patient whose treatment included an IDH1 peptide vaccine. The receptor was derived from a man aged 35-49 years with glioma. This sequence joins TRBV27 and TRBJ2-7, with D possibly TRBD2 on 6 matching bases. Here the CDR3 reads CASSLIAPSGHRLMSSYEQYF. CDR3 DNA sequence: TGTGCCAGCAGTTTAATTGCCCCCAGCGGGCATCGTTTAATGAGCTCCTACGAGCAGTACTTC.